The clone carrying this TCR beta chain was seen a few times. TCRdb reanalysed the RT-PCR reads using MiXCR and keeps one entry per CDR3 protein. The sample includes hundreds of thousands of distinct CDR3 sequences, approximately 14% seen only once; the top ten take just over 3.5%. The CDR3 runs 13 residues. V dropped 2 bases and J dropped 6 bases, with 8 bases sitting between them. In germline, CDR1 is SGHTA, CDR2 FQGNSA. Sequenced: memory CD4+ T cells from blood. The rearrangement links TRBV7-2 to TRBJ2-1; D unresolved. The clonotype was recovered from a female donor in good health, serving as a healthy control. In DNA, the CDR3 is TGTGCCAGCAGCTTAACCGTTATCAATGAGCAGTTCTTC. Protein sequence: CASSLTVINEQFF.